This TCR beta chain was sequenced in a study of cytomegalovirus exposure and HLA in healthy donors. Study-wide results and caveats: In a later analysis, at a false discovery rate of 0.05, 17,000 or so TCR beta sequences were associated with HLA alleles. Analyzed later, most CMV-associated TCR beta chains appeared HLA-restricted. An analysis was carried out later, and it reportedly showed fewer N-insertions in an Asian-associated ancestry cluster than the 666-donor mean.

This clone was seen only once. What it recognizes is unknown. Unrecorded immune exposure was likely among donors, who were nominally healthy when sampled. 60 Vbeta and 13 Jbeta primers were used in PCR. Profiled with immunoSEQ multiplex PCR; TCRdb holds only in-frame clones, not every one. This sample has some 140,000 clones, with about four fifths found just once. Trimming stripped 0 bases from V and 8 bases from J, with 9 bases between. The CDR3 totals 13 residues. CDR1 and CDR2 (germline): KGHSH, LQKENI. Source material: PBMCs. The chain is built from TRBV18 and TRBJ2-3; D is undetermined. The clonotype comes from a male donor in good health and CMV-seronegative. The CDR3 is CASSPPQMRTQYF. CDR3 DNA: TGTGCCAGCTCACCACCCCAAATGCGTACGCAGTATTTT. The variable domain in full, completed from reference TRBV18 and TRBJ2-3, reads NAGVMQNPRHLVRRRGQEARLRCSPMKGHSHVYWYRQLPEEGLKFMVYLQKENIIDESGMPKERFSAEFPKEGPSILRIQQVVRGDSAAYFCASSPPQMRTQYFGPGTRLTVL.